The text below deals with one T cell receptor (beta chain). Its antigen is still unknown. The data belong to a study of cytomegalovirus exposure and HLA in healthy donors. Regarding the study as a whole: As a later analysis revealed, the rate of TCR association differed by HLA locus, with DRB1 most and HLA-C fewest.

Healthy bone marrow donors made up the cohort. Donors likely had unrecorded immune exposures despite being nominally healthy when sampled. CDR1 and CDR2 (germline): KGHSH, LQKENI. The CDR3 totals 13 residues. V lost 5 bases and J 6 bases, leaving 11 bases between the germline ends. With 60 Vbeta and 13 Jbeta primers, the PCR was carried out. The assay was immunoSEQ multiplex PCR, and TCRdb's table has in-frame clones only and misses some. Of 150,000 to 200,000 clones detected, around 80% appear once; the ten largest clones hold under 0.6%. The TCR originated in a woman between 45 and 65 years old in good health and CMV-seronegative. Specimen: PBMCs. This sequence joins TRBV18 and TRBJ2-1; D is unresolved. The CDR3 DNA sequence: TGTGCCAGCTCAACGTCTAATCTCAATGAGCAGTTCTTC. It is translated as CASSTSNLNEQFF. The full variable domain, in which reference TRBV18 and TRBJ2-1 provide the parts outside the CDR3, is NAGVMQNPRHLVRRRGQEARLRCSPMKGHSHVYWYRQLPEEGLKFMVYLQKENIIDESGMPKERFSAEFPKEGPSILRIQQVVRGDSAAYFCASSTSNLNEQFFGPGTRLTVL.